This paragraph covers one T cell receptor beta chain sequence. Original data processing: From reference gene primer amplification, estimates of nucleated cell counts were derived. Sequencing used immunoSEQ multiplex PCR; TCRdb keeps in-frame clones, though not all of them. From that table come the V and J calls and clone size; the DNA was used to work out D and trimming. The repertoire consists of 300,000 to 400,000 clones, with roughly 86% occurring once and the leading ten covering about 2.5%. During active infection, Seattle patients enrolled and were then monitored through disease. This sample is drawn from a study of blood T cell repertoires in COVID-19. Study at large: Sites in the United States, Italy and Spain provided acute and convalescent COVID-19 samples.

The V and J ends lost 6 bases and 8 bases respectively, with 28 bases between them. CDR3 size: 17 residues. The germline V gene encodes CDR1 LNHDA and CDR2 SQIVND (reference sequence). Sequencing was performed on peripheral blood. The clonotype originates from an older woman with COVID-19, enrolled during active disease. V is TRBV19 and J is TRBJ1-2, with D possibly being TRBD1 (6 bases). The CDR3 sequence is CASSLDRPGHSSWGYTF. The DNA of the CDR3 is TGTGCCAGTAGCTTAGACAGACCGGGACATTCTTCTTGGGGCTACACCTTC.